The 17 T cell receptor beta chains listed next were all sequenced from one sample in a study of T cell changes during pregnancy in multiple sclerosis. The repertoire was sequenced with immunoSEQ multiplex PCR; TCRdb's copy has only in-frame clones and lacks some. The data contain around 80,000 clones, over 80% of them singletons. Sequencing was performed on peripheral blood, taken before pregnancy. These receptors came from a female donor with multiple sclerosis, enrolled in a pregnancy study.

This chain links TRBV11-3 with TRBJ2-3, with 10 positions matching TRBD2. V dropped 2 bases and J dropped 7; count of bases not matched to a gene: 12. Looked up from germline, CDR1 is SGHNT and CDR2 is YENEEA. This CDR3 is 17 amino acids long. CDR3 coding DNA: TGTGCCAGCAGCTTAATGGAAAGCGGGAGGGCCTCGAATACGCAGTATTTT. It specifies CASSLMESGRASNTQYF.

The gene calls are TRBV7-2 and TRBJ2-2; no reliable D call. The germline CDR1 and CDR2 sequences are SGHTA and FQGNSA. Trimming took off 1 base at V and 0 bases at J, with 15 bases between the two ends. This CDR3 is 18 amino acids long. The CDR3 DNA reads as TGTGCCAGCAGCTTAGGAACTGGTAGCAGATCGAACACCGGGGAGCTGTTTTTT. Protein product: CASSLGTGSRSNTGELFF.

The chain couples TRBV2 to TRBJ2-7, with D hard to call. Trimming stripped 3 bases from V and 2 bases from J, with 8 bases between. The CDR3 totals 13 residues. CDR1 is SNHLY, CDR2 FYNNEI, per germline. The CDR3 DNA reads as TGTGCCAGCAGTGACAGGTCAACCTACGAGCAGTACTTC. Encoded protein: CASSDRSTYEQYF.

The chain recombines TRBV5-5 with TRBJ2-7, with 12 bases lining up with TRBD1. The CDR3 is 13 residues long. CDR1 is SGHKS and CDR2 is YYEKEE in the germline V gene (reference sequence). V dropped 3 bases and J dropped 6; count of bases not matched to a gene: 1. DNA of the CDR3: TGTGCCAGCAGCTGGGACAGGGGGCTCGAGCAGTACTTC. Amino acid sequence: CASSWDRGLEQYF.

The rearrangement uses TRBV25-1 and TRBJ2-7, with 8 bases aligning to TRBD1. The CDR3 sequence is 15 residues long. Trimming at V came to 4 bases and at J to 2 bases, leaving 7 bases not matched to a gene. CDR1 and CDR2 from the germline V gene are MGHDK and SYGVNS. CDR3 loop: CASSVQGAHTYEQYF. DNA for the CDR3: TGTGCCAGCAGTGTTCAGGGGGCGCACACCTACGAGCAGTACTTC.

J is TRBJ1-1 and V is TRBV7-9; the D is unclear. CDR3 length equals 16 residues. CDR1 and CDR2 from the germline V gene are SEHNR and FQNEAQ (reference sequence). V lost 1 base, J lost 0 bases, and 12 bases lay in between. DNA of the CDR3: TGTGCCAGCAGCTTAGGGTACAATTACATGAACACTGAAGCTTTCTTT. It codes for CASSLGYNYMNTEAFF.

The rearrangement uses TRBV5-4 and TRBJ2-1; 13 bases fit TRBD2. The germline gives CDR1 SGHNT, CDR2 YYREEE (reference sequence). Germline trimming cut 1 base from V and 8 bases from J; bases unmatched to any gene: 0. The CDR3 has 14 amino acids. The CDR3 protein is CASSLTSGRDEQFF. CDR3 bases: TGTGCCAGCAGCTTGACTAGCGGGAGGGATGAGCAGTTCTTC.

The chain couples TRBV7-6 to TRBJ1-1; no clear D. Trimming stripped 2 bases from V and 2 bases from J, with 12 bases between. Germline V gene data show CDR1 as SGHVS and CDR2 as FNYEAQ. The CDR3 runs 15 residues. The CDR3 loop reads CASSLFRGSNTEAFF. The CDR3 nucleotides are TGTGCCAGCAGCTTATTCCGGGGAAGCAACACTGAAGCTTTCTTT.

The chain employs TRBV28 and TRBJ1-1; 7 nucleotides align to TRBD1. The CDR3 covers 13 residues. V shed 6 bases and J 7 bases; nucleotides not matched to a gene: 8. Germline CDR1 and CDR2: MDHEN and SYDVKM. Here the CDR3 reads CASRQSGTVEAFF. The CDR3 DNA is TGTGCCAGCAGACAGAGTGGGACAGTTGAAGCTTTCTTT.

V gene TRBV5-4 combines with J gene TRBJ2-1; TRBD2 matches at 9 bases. The V gene end was trimmed by 1 base and the J gene end by 12 bases; junction bases not matched to a gene: 17. The CDR3 totals 17 residues. Germline loops: CDR1 SGHNT, CDR2 YYREEE (reference sequence). DNA for the CDR3: TGTGCCAGCAGCTTGTACTTTCGGGTAGCGGGAGTAGTAAGGCAGTTCTTC. Residues: CASSLYFRVAGVVRQFF. The full variable domain, completed using reference TRBV5-4 and TRBJ2-1, is ETGVTQSPTHLIKTRGQQVTLRCSSQSGHNTVSWYQQALGQGPQFIFQYYREEENGRGNFPPRFSGLQFPNYSSELNVNALELDDSALYLCASSLYFRVAGVVRQFFGPGTRLTVL.

CDR3 region: CASSQAGLAETNTGELFF. DNA of the CDR3: TGCGCCAGCAGCCAAGCGGGACTAGCGGAAACGAACACCGGGGAGCTGTTTTTT. The V and J genes are TRBV4-1 and TRBJ2-2; 11 bases fit TRBD2. The CDR3 consists of 18 residues. CDR1 MGHRA and CDR2 YSYEKL come from the germline V gene. The V and J ends lost 1 base and 0 bases, in that order; junction bases with no gene match: 4.

This sequence joins TRBV4-2 and TRBJ2-7; a possible D gene is TRBD1 (6 bases). The CDR3 runs to 16 residues. V was pared by 1 base and J by 4 bases, with 17 bases between. CDR1 is LGHNA and CDR2 is YNFKEQ in the germline V gene. CDR3 residues: CASSQAPQGRLYEQYF. The CDR3 DNA reads TGTGCCAGCAGCCAAGCCCCCCAGGGGCGATTATACGAGCAGTACTTC.

V gene TRBV29-1 combines with J gene TRBJ1-2; unclear D gene. Deletions cut 4 bases from V and 3 bases from J, with 6 bases between. The CDR3 is 11 residues long. Per the germline V gene, CDR1 is SQVTM and CDR2 is ANQGSEA. The CDR3 loop reads CSVGYDYGYTF. The CDR3 nucleotides read TGCAGCGTTGGTTATGACTATGGCTACACCTTC. Full variable domain (remainder filled in from reference TRBV29-1 and TRBJ1-2): SAVISQKPSRDICQRGTSLTIQCQVDSQVTMMFWYRQQPGQSLTLIATANQGSEATYESGFVIDKFPISRPNLTFSTLTVSNMSPEDSSIYLCSVGYDYGYTFGSGTRLTVV.

The gene calls are TRBV4-2 and TRBJ2-3; D might be TRBD1 (5 bases). Germline V lookup: CDR1 LGHNA, CDR2 YNFKEQ. Between the trimmed V and J ends, which lost 0 bases and 4 bases, there was a span of 11 bases. The CDR3 consists of 15 residues. CDR3 nucleotide sequence: TGTGCCAGCAGCCAAGATCCCAGGGCACCAGATACGCAGTATTTT. Translation: CASSQDPRAPDTQYF.

V usage is TRBV7-2 and J usage is TRBJ2-5, with TRBD1 matching over 9 bases. In germline, CDR1 is SGHTA, CDR2 FQGNSA. The CDR3 totals 15 residues. Trimming removed 5 bases from V and 4 bases from J; junction bases left unmatched: 8. CDR3 DNA: TGTGCCAGCAGCCCGAGGGACAGGGTCGGAGAGACCCAGTACTTC. Translation: CASSPRDRVGETQYF. Looking up the rest from reference TRBV7-2 and TRBJ2-5 gives the full variable domain: GAGVSQSPSNKVTEKGKDVELRCDPISGHTALYWYRQSLGQGLEFLIYFQGNSAPDKSGLPSDRFSAERTGGSVSTLTIQRTQQEDSAVYLCASSPRDRVGETQYFGPGTRLLVL.

The chain couples TRBV28 to TRBJ2-1; 13 nucleotides line up with TRBD2. With V trimmed by 3 bases and J by 7 bases, 6 bases remained unmatched. The CDR3 has 16 amino acids. Germline values: CDR1 MDHEN, CDR2 SYDVKM. Here the CDR3 reads CASSFLTSGRTNEQFF. DNA of the CDR3: TGTGCCAGCAGTTTTCTGACTAGCGGGAGGACAAATGAGCAGTTCTTC.

This clone was counted once. V is TRBV15 and J is TRBJ1-3; D is unclear. CDR1 is LNHNV, CDR2 YYDKDF, per germline (reference sequence). The V and J ends lost 1 base and 1 base respectively, with 5 bases between them. The CDR3 has 14 amino acids. In nucleotides, the CDR3 is TGTGCCACCAGCAGAGGAGCGTCTGGAAACACCATATATTTT. Amino acids: CATSRGASGNTIYF. Complete variable domain (other parts from reference TRBV15 and TRBJ1-3): DAMVIQNPRYQVTQFGKPVTLSCSQTLNHNVMYWYQQKSSQAPKLLFHYYDKDFNNEADTPDNFQSRRPNTSFCFLDIRSPGLGDTAMYLCATSRGASGNTIYFGEGSWLTVV.